This T cell receptor (beta chain) was captured in a study of post-analysis software for immune sequencing data. Regarding the study as a whole: F-measure co-clustering was strong for batch-matched samples. The five TRBV segments detected at higher frequency in patients than in controls included TRBV5-6, TRBV5-1 and TRBV20-1. In multiple sclerosis, normalized Chao1 diversity was significantly below that of controls.

Trimming removed 1 base from V and 0 bases from J, with 10 bases in between. This CDR3 contains 16 residues. Germline V gene lookup returns CDR1 SEHNR and CDR2 FQNEAQ (reference sequence). cDNA libraries of TCR beta carried unique molecular identifiers. TCRdb reanalysed the PCR reads using MiXCR and keeps one entry per CDR3 protein. The repertoire has about 620,000 distinct CDR3 sequences, around 40% of them found once; the top ten carry about 1.5%. Many counts were recorded for this clonotype. Its target is not known. The chain employs TRBV7-9 and TRBJ2-4; the D is unclear. This receptor was identified in a girl aged 10 to 17 with multiple sclerosis. The sample comprised blood. CDR3 DNA sequence: TGTGCCAGCAGCTTAGTAAACCAGCAAGCCAAAAACATTCAGTACTTC. Translated: CASSLVNQQAKNIQYF.